This T cell receptor (beta chain) derives from a study of human T cells and chemical hapten exposure (dated by TCRdb to the early 2020s). Turning to the overall study: Libraries were pooled for sequencing, and variation in per-sample TCR yields was attributed mainly to small differences in library volumes within the pool. From each blood RNA sample, both TCR alpha and TCR beta chains were sequenced. Peripheral blood TCR repertoire changes were tracked in vivo in alopecia patients during primary and secondary sensitization to the hapten diphenylcyclopropenone (DPC).

According to the study, the label for this sample's time point signals: healthy volunteer bleed at 2 weeks. Unfractionated whole blood was collected in Tempus Blood RNA tubes, and total RNA was extracted from that blood. A handful of healthy volunteers were used as TCR sequencing controls and were bled at day 0, 2 weeks and 6 weeks. The paper's findings and limits, for the study overall: The number of TCRs above 1 in 1000 frequency did not change with DPC sensitization; there was no evidence of global repertoire structure alterations. After repeated subsampling, the strength of the expansion versus patch-test correlation and the threshold at which it became significant changed.

This clonotype was observed many times. This receptor's antigen is unknown. The sample holds no much larger clone one base away, and base qualities are not on file. Reading from cysteine to phenylalanine, the CDR3 counts 13 amino acids. Only CDR3 DNA is held: 39 bases, read in frame from base 1. As encoded in the germline V gene, CDR1 is SQVTM while CDR2 is ANQGSEA. V sheds 4 bases and J sheds 1 base, leaving 10 bases between their ends. Receptors were amplified or captured by RACE. The instrument given in TCRdb is NextSeq 500. Library preparation attached unique molecular identifiers to individual cDNA molecules for quantitative, reproducible TCR counting. As for the authors' bioinformatics: Samples had a median of roughly 99,000 TCRs, with a range from about 23,224 to 750,000. V, J and CDR3 annotation of the TCR reads was performed with the Decombinator software suite. For PS versus PT1 abundance plots, all samples were subsampled to the same number of TCRs (28,000). TCRs were defined as expanded if absent before sensitization and observed at least eight times at the 2-week time point. TCRdb took the public reads, trimmed them with fastp at Q25, ran MiXCR for clone calling and kept in-frame beta chains. Rows matching on CDR3 protein sequence are summarized as one entry with the most common DNA and genes. The V and J calls reflect TCRdb's pipeline rather than the authors' work. The sample table shows around 130,000 distinct CDR3 sequences, and about 9% are seen once. The top ten constitute 1.5% to 2% of the sample.

The sequence links TRBV29-1 to TRBJ1-1, with a weak D call of TRBD1 (5 bases match). Sequenced material: whole blood. The TCR sequence derives from a male donor in good health. Some clones in this sample may be carry-over from other donors' samples. The bases are TGCAGCGTTGTGGGGCGGGGGAACACTGAAGCTTTCTTT. Its translation is CSVVGRGNTEAFF.